The 26 T cell receptor beta chains listed next were all sequenced from one sample in a study of vaccination effects on CD4 cells after COVID-19 (dated by TCRdb to between 2020 and 2023). The ViraFEST assay stimulated PBMC with viral peptide pools and then used TCR sequencing to identify antigen-specific CD4+ T cell clonotypes by expansion. After about 9 days of culture, CD4+ T cells were isolated with the EasySep CD4+ T cell isolation kit. Each participant got two doses of an mRNA SARS-CoV-2 vaccine, either BNT162b2 or mRNA-1273. Library preparation employed the immunoSEQ multiplex PCR assay. Here the immuneACCESS table is served through TCRdb, limited to in-frame sequences with V and J called. Missing clones are a known gap in these copies; in checked studies unresolved V genes cover under half, and the rest lacks a known reason. A total of 25,000 to 30,000 clones appear in this sample, roughly 80% of them only once. More than 14% of the sample lies in the top ten.

Their cognate antigens are unknown. The source material was CD4+ T cells from PBMCs cultured with HCoV-229E spike peptides, sampled after COVID-19 vaccination. What the cell subset or site label conveys for this sample: HCoV-229E spike overlapping peptide pool stimulation. The receptors derive from a human donor who received a COVID-19 vaccine.

The chain carries TRBV5-6 and TRBJ1-6, with D uncertain. The CDR3 is 12 residues long. The V end was cut by 4 bases, the J end by 10 bases, with 9 bases between. Germline values: CDR1 SGHDT, CDR2 YYEEEE. The CDR3 nucleotides are TGTGCCAGCAGCAGGGATTCCTCACCCCTCCACTTT. This encodes CASSRDSSPLHF.

V usage is TRBV6-6 and J usage is TRBJ2-7, with D unresolved. V lost 6 bases and J lost 4, with 22 bases in between. CDR3 length equals 16 residues. Germline assignment: CDR1 MNHNY and CDR2 SVGAGI (reference sequence). The CDR3: CASSRRGGQREYEQYF. Written as DNA, the CDR3 is TGTGCCAGCAGCCGCCGTGGTGGCCAGCGAGAATACGAGCAGTACTTC.

The genes are TRBV10-3 and TRBJ1-1; D uncertain. This CDR3 is 14 amino acids long. The ends were cut back, 4 bases at V and 0 bases at J, with 9 bases in the middle. Germline V gene sequence: CDR1 ENHRY, CDR2 SYGVKD. The CDR3 coding sequence is TGTGCCATCAGTGGAACGGCGATGAACACTGAAGCTTTCTTT. It codes for CAISGTAMNTEAFF.

The DNA of the CDR3 is TGTGCTAGTGGTCAATCGAAGGTGATGGGGACAACTAATGAAAAACTGTTTTTT. It is translated as CASGQSKVMGTTNEKLFF. The chain has TRBV12-5 and TRBJ1-4, with no clear D. Looked up from germline, CDR1 is LGHNT and CDR2 is FRNRAP. This CDR3 comprises 18 residues. V was clipped by 5 bases and J by 0 bases, with 19 bases between them.

The chain couples TRBV6-2 or TRBV6-3 to TRBJ2-1; 14 nucleotides match TRBD2. V shed 8 bases and J 6 bases; nucleotides not matched to a gene: 21. This CDR3 is 20 amino acids long. CDR1 MNHEY and CDR2 SVGEGT come from the germline V gene. The chain's CDR3 is CASRPYQGLAGEKGSNEQFF. The CDR3 DNA is TGTGCCAGCCGCCCCTACCAGGGACTAGCGGGAGAGAAGGGCTCCAATGAGCAGTTCTTC.

This clone was recorded a few times. This rearrangement joins TRBV11-2 to TRBJ1-6; TRBD1 might be the D (5 bases). This CDR3 spans 13 amino acids. V was trimmed by 1 base and J by 13 bases, leaving 11 bases between them. Looked up from germline, CDR1 is SGHAT and CDR2 is FQNNGV. Here the CDR3 reads CASSLGGRQPLHF. The DNA of the CDR3 is TGTGCCAGCAGCTTAGGAGGCCGACAGCCCCTCCACTTT.

This chain connects TRBV6-5 to TRBJ2-5; 7 nucleotides align to TRBD1. The CDR3 is made up of 14 amino acids. Per germline, CDR1 MNHEY and CDR2 SVGAGI. Losses at the gene ends were 6 bases for V and 2 bases for J; bases not matched to a gene: 6. CDR3 residues: CASSYGTAQETQYF. CDR3 bases: TGTGCCAGCAGCTACGGGACAGCTCAAGAGACCCAGTACTTC.

V gene TRBV5-1 combines with J gene TRBJ2-1; 9 bases fit TRBD2. The J segment lost 0 bases and the V segment lost 4 bases, leaving 8 bases of the junction unmatched. CDR3 size: 17 residues. Per the germline V gene, CDR1 is SGHRS and CDR2 is YFSETQ. The CDR3 nucleotides are TGCGCCAGCAGCGGGGCGGGGGGGCAGATCTCCTACAATGAGCAGTTCTTC. Translated: CASSGAGGQISYNEQFF.

The V and J genes are TRBV7-7 and TRBJ2-2, with D perhaps being TRBD1 or TRBD2 (5 bases each). This CDR3 has 16 amino acids. From germline, CDR1 is SSHAT and CDR2 FNYEAQ (reference sequence). The V and J ends lost 5 bases and 2 bases respectively, with 15 bases between them. CDR3 bases: TGTGCCAGCAGCCAGGGACGGTTACTTAACACCGGGGAGCTGTTTTTT. This translates into CASSQGRLLNTGELFF.

The chain is built from TRBV27 and TRBJ2-3; D remains ambiguous. V gave up 2 bases and J gave up 0 bases, with 3 bases separating them. This CDR3 has 13 residues. The germline CDR1 and CDR2 sequences are MNHEY and SMNVEV (reference sequence). The CDR3, as DNA: TGTGCCAGCAGTTTACGGAGCACAGATACGCAGTATTTT. This translates into CASSLRSTDTQYF.

The V gene is TRBV12-3 or TRBV12-4, the J gene TRBJ2-1; TRBD1 matches at 11 bases. The length of the CDR3 is 13 residues. V shed 6 bases, J shed 6 bases, and the junction held 1 base outside the gene matches. In DNA, the CDR3 is TGTGCCAGCAGCGGGACAGGGGGCAATGAGCAGTTCTTC. It yields the protein CASSGTGGNEQFF.

This chain uses TRBV7-2 with TRBJ1-3; 9 nucleotides align to TRBD1. V was pared by 5 bases and J by 7 bases, with 6 bases of the junction left unmatched. This CDR3 is 14 amino acids long. CDR1 and CDR2 (germline): SGHTA, FQGNSA. For the CDR3, the DNA is TGTGCCAGCAGCACTGGGACAGGGACGAACACCATATATTTT. Protein sequence: CASSTGTGTNTIYF.

V is TRBV5-1 and J is TRBJ2-3; a weak D match, TRBD2 (6 bases). The length of the CDR3 is 16 residues. Trimming stripped 0 bases from V and 2 bases from J, with 13 bases between. Germline CDR1 SGHRS, CDR2 YFSETQ. The CDR3 protein is CASSLAGGPNTDTQYF. CDR3 nucleotides: TGCGCCAGCAGCTTGGCCGGGGGTCCGAACACAGATACGCAGTATTTT.

This clone was seen more than once but under ten times. The germline gene is not matched at one end of the junction; a read error may be the cause. V gene TRBV30 combines with J gene TRBJ1-2; D is uncertain. CDR3 length: 11 residues. CDR1 is GTSNPN, CDR2 SVGIG, per germline (reference sequence). The CDR3 bases are TGTGCCTGGAGTGTGTCACCCTCGGTTCACTTC. This translates into CAWSVSPSVHF. The full variable domain, with the rest looked up from reference TRBV30 and TRBJ1-2, is SQTIHQWPATLVQPVGSPLSLECTVEGTSNPNLYWYRQAAGRGLQLLFYSVGIGQISSEVPQNLSASRPQDRQFILSSKKLLLSDSGFYLCAWSVSPSVHFGSGTRLTVV.

V is TRBV5-1 and J is TRBJ2-1; no clear D. This CDR3 is 14 amino acids long. The germline V and J ends were trimmed by 2 bases and 5 bases, with 11 bases remaining between them. Germline V lookup: CDR1 SGHRS, CDR2 YFSETQ. CDR3 loop: CASSFSSDNNEQFF. The CDR3 DNA reads TGCGCCAGCAGCTTTTCATCAGATAACAATGAGCAGTTCTTC.

This clone was counted only a few times. The chain combines TRBV5-1 with TRBJ2-7; D unresolved. Per the germline V gene, CDR1 is SGHRS and CDR2 is YFSETQ. V was cut by 3 bases and J by 6 bases, with 7 bases left in between. This CDR3 has 11 residues. The CDR3 is CASSSAGEQYF. CDR3 bases: TGCGCCAGCAGCTCGGCAGGCGAGCAGTACTTC.

This clone has just a few counts. J is TRBJ2-7 and V is TRBV18; D uncertain. From germline, CDR1 is KGHSH and CDR2 LQKENI. V lost 4 bases, J lost 3 bases, and 10 bases lay in between. CDR3 length: 13 amino acids. Here the CDR3 DNA reads TGTGCCAGCTCACTTGGTTCCAACTACGAGCAGTACTTC. Translating it yields CASSLGSNYEQYF.

The genes are TRBV5-1 and TRBJ1-5; 7 bases match TRBD1. J gave up 5 bases and V 4 bases, and 6 bases lay outside the gene matches. CDR1 and CDR2 from the germline V gene are SGHRS and YFSETQ. This CDR3 is built from 14 residues. CDR3 region: CASSPRQGDQPQHF. In nucleotides, the CDR3 is TGCGCCAGCAGCCCCAGACAGGGTGATCAGCCCCAGCATTTT.

The rearrangement links TRBV5-1 to TRBJ1-3; 9 bases align to TRBD1. The CDR3 is 15 amino acids. Germline trimming cut 0 bases from V and 4 bases from J; bases unmatched to any gene: 2. Germline V gives CDR1 SGHRS, CDR2 YFSETQ. The CDR3 loop reads CASSLDRGQGNTIYF. The CDR3 nucleotides are TGCGCCAGCAGCTTGGACAGGGGGCAAGGAAACACCATATATTTT.

The CDR3 protein is CASSQGPQGNQPQHF. In DNA form, the CDR3 reads TGTGCCAGCAGCCAGGGGCCCCAGGGCAATCAGCCCCAGCATTTT. V gene TRBV3-1 (or the pseudogene TRBV3-2) combines with J gene TRBJ1-5, with TRBD1 as a possible D gene (5 bases). Per the germline V gene, CDR1 is LGHDT and CDR2 is YNNKEL (reference sequence). V was trimmed by 3 bases and J by 2 bases, leaving 11 bases between them. There are 15 residues in the CDR3.

This clone was found once. This rearrangement joins TRBV7-2 to TRBJ1-2, with 7 positions matching TRBD1. Trimming removed 1 base from V and 8 bases from J; junction bases left unmatched: 7. The germline V gene has CDR1 SGHTA and CDR2 FQGNSA. This CDR3 is 14 amino acids long. The DNA of the CDR3 is TGTGCCAGCAGCTTAGTTCAGGGACAGTTAGGCTACACCTTC. It specifies CASSLVQGQLGYTF.

This clone was observed a few times. The rearrangement joins TRBV5-6 to TRBJ2-5, with D maybe TRBD2 (5 bases). This CDR3 has 14 residues. Looked up from germline, CDR1 is SGHDT and CDR2 is YYEEEE. V lost 1 base and J lost 1, with 8 bases in between. CDR3 sequence reads: CASSLTGIQETQYF. The CDR3 bases are TGTGCCAGCAGCTTGACGGGAATCCAAGAGACCCAGTACTTC.

The J gene is TRBJ2-7, the V gene TRBV7-8; D not resolved. In germline, CDR1 is SGHVS, CDR2 FQNEAQ. Trimming took 1 base from V and 0 from J, leaving 10 bases between them. CDR3 length: 15 residues. CDR3 in amino acids: CASSLEAKNSYEQYF. The CDR3 DNA reads TGTGCCAGCAGCTTAGAGGCCAAGAACTCCTACGAGCAGTACTTC. Using reference TRBV7-8 and TRBJ2-7 for the parts outside the CDR3, the full variable domain is GAGVSQSPRYKVAKRGQDVALRCDPISGHVSLFWYQQALGQGPEFLTYFQNEAQLDKSGLPSDRFFAERPEGSVSTLKIQRTQQEDSAVYLCASSLEAKNSYEQYFGPGTRLTVT.

This chain uses TRBV4-3 with TRBJ2-2, with D perhaps TRBD2 (6 bases). The CDR3 covers 18 residues. Deletions cut 3 bases from V and 1 base from J, with 18 bases between. Germline values: CDR1 LGHNA, CDR2 YSLEER. This chain's CDR3 is CASSQEVVAVLNTGELFF. The CDR3 nucleotides are TGCGCCAGCAGCCAGGAGGTGGTAGCGGTACTGAACACCGGGGAGCTGTTTTTT.

In its sample, this clone was seen once. The CDR3 DNA reads as TGTGCCAGCAGCTTAGGGACAGCTAATAACTATGGCTACACCTTC. Translated, it gives CASSLGTANNYGYTF. This sequence joins TRBV7-9 and TRBJ1-2; D might be TRBD1 (6 bases). The germline V gene has CDR1 SEHNR and CDR2 FQNEAQ (reference sequence). This CDR3 spans 15 amino acids. Trimming cost V 1 base and J 1 base, with 10 bases left between them.

This clone was observed a handful of times. The rearrangement links TRBV5-8 to TRBJ2-1; D is uncertain. The length of the CDR3 is 14 residues. V gave up 4 bases and J gave up 3 bases, with 11 bases separating them. CDR1 and CDR2 (germline): SGHTS, YDEGEE. For the CDR3, the DNA is TGTGCCAGCAGCCCTAACGGCGTCTACAATGAGCAGTTCTTC. Translated, it gives CASSPNGVYNEQFF.